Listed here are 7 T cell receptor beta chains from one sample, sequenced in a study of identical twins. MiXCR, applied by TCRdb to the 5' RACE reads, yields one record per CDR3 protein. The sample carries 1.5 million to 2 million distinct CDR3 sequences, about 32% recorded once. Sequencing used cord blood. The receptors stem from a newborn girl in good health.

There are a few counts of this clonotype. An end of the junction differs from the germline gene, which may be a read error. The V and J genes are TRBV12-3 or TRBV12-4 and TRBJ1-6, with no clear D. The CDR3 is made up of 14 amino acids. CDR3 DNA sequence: TGTGCCAGCAGTTTAACGGACTATAATTCACCCCCCCACTTT. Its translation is CASSLTDYNSPPHF.

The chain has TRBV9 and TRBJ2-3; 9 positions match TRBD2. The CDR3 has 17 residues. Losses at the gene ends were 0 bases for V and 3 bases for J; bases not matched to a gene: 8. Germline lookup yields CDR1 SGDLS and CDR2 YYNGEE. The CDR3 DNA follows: TGTGCCAGCAGCGTAGTAGGTAGCGGGGGTCTGACAGATACGCAGTATTTT. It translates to CASSVVGSGGLTDTQYF.

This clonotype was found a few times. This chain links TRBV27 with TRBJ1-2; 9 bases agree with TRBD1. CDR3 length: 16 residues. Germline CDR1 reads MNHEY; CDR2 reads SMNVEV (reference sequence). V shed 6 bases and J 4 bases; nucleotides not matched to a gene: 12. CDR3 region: CASSHEPGTGTYGYTF. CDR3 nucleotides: TGTGCCAGCAGCCATGAGCCCGGGACAGGGACCTATGGCTACACCTTC.

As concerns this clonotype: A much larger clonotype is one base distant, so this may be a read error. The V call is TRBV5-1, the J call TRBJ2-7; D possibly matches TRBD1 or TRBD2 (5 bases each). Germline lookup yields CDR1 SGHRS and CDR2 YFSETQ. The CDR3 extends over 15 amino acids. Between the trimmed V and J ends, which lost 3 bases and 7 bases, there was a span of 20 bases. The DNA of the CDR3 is TGCGCCAGCAGCTCCGGGACCAATAACTACAATGAGCAGTACTTC. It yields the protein CASSSGTNNYNEQYF.

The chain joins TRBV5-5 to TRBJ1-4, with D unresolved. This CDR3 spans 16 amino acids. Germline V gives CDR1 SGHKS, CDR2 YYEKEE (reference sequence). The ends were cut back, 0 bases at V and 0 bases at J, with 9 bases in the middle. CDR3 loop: CASSLDPGATNEKLFF. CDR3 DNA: TGTGCCAGCAGCTTGGATCCGGGCGCAACTAATGAAAAACTGTTTTTT.

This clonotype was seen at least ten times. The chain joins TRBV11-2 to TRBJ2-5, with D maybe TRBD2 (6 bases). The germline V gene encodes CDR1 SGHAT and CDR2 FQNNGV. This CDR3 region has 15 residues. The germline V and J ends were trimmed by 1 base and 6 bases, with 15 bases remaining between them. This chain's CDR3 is CASSLAGLNGKTQYF. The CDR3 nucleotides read TGTGCCAGCAGCTTAGCGGGACTCAATGGGAAGACCCAGTACTTC.

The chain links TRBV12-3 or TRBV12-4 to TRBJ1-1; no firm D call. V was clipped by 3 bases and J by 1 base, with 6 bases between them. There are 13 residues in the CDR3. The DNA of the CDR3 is TGTGCCAGCAGTTTTGCGTCGAACACTGAAGCTTTCTTT. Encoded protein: CASSFASNTEAFF.